Below, 31 T cell receptor beta chains from the same sample are listed, as sequenced in a study of T cell repertoires in cytomegalovirus infection. TCRdb re-called the reads through MiXCR, storing one row per CDR3 protein. The table has 310,000 or so distinct CDR3 sequences, 17% seen once. What was sequenced was PBMCs. The receptors shown here come from a human donor in good health (CMV status not recorded). Some clones in this sample may be carry-over from other donors' samples.

This clonotype was counted many times. The V call is TRBV7-8, the J call TRBJ2-2; no definite D call. The CDR3 totals 15 residues. Germline V gene lookup returns CDR1 SGHVS and CDR2 FQNEAQ. V was clipped by 1 base and J by 0 bases, with 6 bases between them. The chain's CDR3 is CASSLVGPNTGELFF. CDR3 bases: TGTGCCAGCAGCTTAGTAGGCCCGAACACCGGGGAGCTGTTTTTT.

The chain employs TRBV12-3 or TRBV12-4 and TRBJ1-6; 8 bases match TRBD1. V lost 7 bases, J lost 4 bases, and 9 bases stayed unmatched. This CDR3 is built from 16 residues. Here the CDR3 DNA reads TGTGCCAGCAAAACAACAGGACAGGGATATAATTCACCCCTCCACTTT. As protein: CASKTTGQGYNSPLHF.

This clonotype was seen repeatedly, ten times or more. CDR3 sequence reads: CASSSDRPMTDDTQYF. CDR3 nucleotides: TGTGCCAGCAGTAGTGACAGGCCGATGACGGACGATACGCAGTATTTT. The chain has TRBV6-2 or TRBV6-3 and TRBJ2-3; possible D gene TRBD1, 6 bases. The CDR3 length is 16 residues. V was clipped by 5 bases and J by 6 bases, with 21 bases between them. Germline CDR1 and CDR2: MNHEY and SVGEGT.

The chain employs TRBV11-2 and TRBJ2-7, with TRBD1 matching 10 bases. CDR1 and CDR2 (germline): SGHAT, FQNNGV. J was trimmed by 8 bases and V by 0 bases; bases with no gene match: 4. CDR3 length equals 14 residues. The CDR3 DNA sequence: TGTGCCAGCAGCTTAGAAACGACAGGGGGCAAGCAGTACTTC. Translation: CASSLETTGGKQYF.

This clonotype was counted a few times. The CDR3 DNA reads as TGTGCCAGCAGCCCCCAGCAGGGAAATCAGCCCCAGCATTTT. This codes for CASSPQQGNQPQHF. The chain is built from TRBV7-9 and TRBJ1-5, with D possibly being TRBD1 (5 bases). Germline V CDR1 and CDR2: SEHNR, FQNEAQ (reference sequence). The CDR3 has 14 residues. V was cut by 5 bases and J by 4 bases, with 12 bases left in between.

Only a few counts were recorded for this clonotype. The chain uses TRBV12-3 or TRBV12-4 and TRBJ1-2, with 10 bases matching TRBD1. This CDR3 has 13 residues. The ends lost 5 bases at V and 7 bases at J; junction bases unmatched: 4. The DNA for the CDR3 is TGTGCCAGCAGTCAGTGGACAGGGGGTGGCTACACCTTC. Protein product: CASSQWTGGGYTF.

This clonotype was observed many times. The V call is TRBV7-2, the J call TRBJ1-1; D gene ambiguous. Germline V gives CDR1 SGHTA, CDR2 FQGNSA. Trimming left V 3 bases short and J 1 base short, with 6 bases between. This CDR3 is 13 amino acids long. In nucleotides, the CDR3 is TGTGCCAGCAGCTTTTACGGGAACACTGAAGCTTTCTTT. Translation gives CASSFYGNTEAFF.

This clonotype was picked up many times. The V and J genes are TRBV20-1 and TRBJ2-1, with a weak D call TRBD1 (6 bases). V was trimmed by 3 bases and J by 2 bases, leaving 20 bases between them. The CDR3 totals 17 residues. Germline CDR1 and CDR2: DFQATT and SNEGSKA (reference sequence). CDR3 sequence: CSASGQQIEVTYNEQFF. The CDR3 region has the DNA TGCAGTGCTAGCGGACAGCAAATCGAAGTCACCTACAATGAGCAGTTCTTC.

This clonotype was counted only a few times. V usage is TRBV20-1 and J usage is TRBJ2-3, with 7 nucleotides matching TRBD1. Trimming cost V 5 bases and J 2 bases; bases outside gene matches: 10. The CDR3 spans 15 residues. Germline V gene lookup returns CDR1 DFQATT and CDR2 SNEGSKA (reference sequence). The CDR3 here is CSAGLTGTATDTQYF. The CDR3 coding sequence is TGCAGTGCTGGCCTCACCGGGACAGCCACAGATACGCAGTATTTT.

This clonotype was observed a few times. The chain couples TRBV20-1 to TRBJ2-2, with D tentatively TRBD1 (6 bases). With 4 bases removed from V and 1 base from J, the gap between germline ends came to 13 bases. The CDR3 is made up of 15 amino acids. CDR1 is DFQATT, CDR2 SNEGSKA, per germline (reference sequence). Written as DNA, the CDR3 is TGCAGTGCTACTAAACAGGGTCTGAACACCGGGGAGCTGTTTTTT. Protein: CSATKQGLNTGELFF.

The J gene is TRBJ1-1, the V gene TRBV6-6, with TRBD1 matching over 8 bases. Germline CDR1 MNHNY, CDR2 SVGAGI (reference sequence). V was clipped by 3 bases and J by 8 bases; unmatched bases: 11. The CDR3 is 15 residues long. CDR3 amino acids: CASSYSWQGAVEAFF. CDR3 in DNA: TGTGCCAGCAGTTATAGTTGGCAGGGGGCCGTCGAAGCTTTCTTT.

This clonotype was recorded a few times. A much bigger clone sits one base away, suggesting this may be a read error. The V and J genes are TRBV6-4 and TRBJ2-2; no clear D gene. Germline values: CDR1 MRHNA, CDR2 SNTAGT. The CDR3 length is 13 residues. With 2 bases removed from V and 3 bases from J, the gap between germline ends came to 4 bases. The CDR3 sequence: CASSDRDTGELFF. CDR3 sequence (DNA): TGTGCCAGCAGTGACAGGGACACCGGGGAGCTGTTTTTT.

The gene calls are TRBV19 and TRBJ1-5; D unresolved. Per the germline V gene, CDR1 is LNHDA and CDR2 is SQIVND (reference sequence). V dropped 5 bases and J dropped 0 bases, with 14 bases sitting between them. The CDR3 covers 16 residues. CDR3 amino acids: CASSSPTVTSNQPQHF. CDR3 sequence (DNA): TGTGCCAGTAGTTCCCCAACAGTTACTAGCAATCAGCCCCAGCATTTT. The full variable domain, rest sourced from reference TRBV19 and TRBJ1-5, is DGGITQSPKYLFRKEGQNVTLSCEQNLNHDAMYWYRQDPGQGLRLIYYSQIVNDFQKGDIAEGYSVSREKKESFPLTVTSAQKNPTAFYLCASSSPTVTSNQPQHFGDGTRLSIL.

This sequence joins TRBV6-1 and TRBJ1-6, with unresolved D. The CDR3 length is 13 residues. Trimming shortened V by 5 bases and J by 10 bases, and 12 bases separated the two germline ends. CDR1 and CDR2 (germline): MNHNS, SASEGT. CDR3 amino acids: CASSLGYPSPLHF. For the CDR3, the DNA is TGTGCCAGCAGTCTAGGCTACCCATCACCCCTCCACTTT.

This clonotype was counted ten times or more. The chain uses TRBV10-3 and TRBJ1-2; possible D gene TRBD1, 5 bases. The CDR3 sequence is 16 residues long. The V and J ends lost 6 bases and 4 bases respectively, with 21 bases between them. The V gene's germline CDR1 is ENHRY and CDR2 SYGVKD. The CDR3 protein is CAIRGSGTSYTYGYTF. In DNA, the CDR3 is TGTGCCATCAGGGGTTCCGGGACCTCATACACCTATGGCTACACCTTC.

The rearrangement joins TRBV20-1 to TRBJ2-6, with D uncertain. CDR1 is DFQATT and CDR2 is SNEGSKA in the germline V gene (reference sequence). The V and J ends lost 0 bases and 0 bases respectively, with 12 bases between them. This CDR3 is built from 17 residues. CDR3 sequence (DNA): TGCAGTGCTAGAGAAGGGATTTTCGACTCTGGGGCCAACGTCCTGACTTTC. It yields the protein CSAREGIFDSGANVLTF.

The chain carries TRBV6-2 or TRBV6-3 and TRBJ2-2, with D perhaps assigned TRBD1 or TRBD2 (5 bases each). CDR1 is MNHEY and CDR2 is SVGEGT in the germline V gene. Trimming removed 8 bases at V and 1 base at J, with 11 bases between. This CDR3 is 14 amino acids long. The CDR3 DNA reads as TGTGCCAGCTGGGGGTTGCTGAACACCGGGGAGCTGTTTTTT. Translation: CASWGLLNTGELFF.

The CDR3 coding sequence is TGTGCCAGTAGCGACAGGGCATATAGCAATCAGCCCCAGCATTTT. Translation gives CASSDRAYSNQPQHF. This chain joins TRBV19 and TRBJ1-5; 7 nucleotides agree with TRBD1. CDR1 LNHDA and CDR2 SQIVND come from the germline V gene (reference sequence). This CDR3 has 15 residues. V lost 6 bases to trimming and J lost 0 bases; unmatched junction nucleotides: 5.

The DNA of the CDR3 is TGCAGTGCGAGGAGTCGGAAGAACACTGAAGCTTTCTTT. This gives the protein CSARSRKNTEAFF. The chain is built from TRBV20-1 and TRBJ1-1; D unclear. Germline assignment: CDR1 DFQATT and CDR2 SNEGSKA (reference sequence). The CDR3 covers 13 residues. The V end was cut by 6 bases, the J end by 1 base, with 12 bases between.

The chain couples TRBV20-1 to TRBJ2-3, with D perhaps TRBD2 (5 bases). The CDR3 runs 15 residues. Trimming pared 6 bases from V and 0 bases from J, leaving 16 bases between. Germline-derived CDR1 and CDR2 are DFQATT and SNEGSKA (reference sequence). DNA of the CDR3: TGCAGTGCCCACACCTGGGAGACTAGCACAGATACGCAGTATTTT. Translated, it gives CSAHTWETSTDTQYF.

Concerning this clonotype: With a much larger clone just one base away, this may be a read error. The chain couples TRBV7-2 to TRBJ2-7; D is unclear. CDR1 and CDR2 (germline): SGHTA, FQGNSA. The CDR3 covers 15 residues. The DNA of the CDR3 is TGTGCCAGCGGCTTAGTTTCAGGCCCCCAAGACGAGCAGTACTTC. It specifies CASGLVSGPQDEQYF.

There are many counts of this clonotype. The chain links TRBV4-2 to TRBJ2-3; no definite D call. Germline-derived CDR1 and CDR2 are LGHNA and YNFKEQ. Trimming left V 1 base short and J 2 bases short, with 10 bases between. The CDR3 has 15 amino acids. For the CDR3, the DNA is TGTGCCAGCAGCCAAGTGTTCTCCCTCACAGATACGCAGTATTTT. It yields the protein CASSQVFSLTDTQYF.

In its sample, this clonotype ranks as medium-sized. The V and J genes are TRBV7-2 and TRBJ2-7; TRBD2 matches 7 bases. Germline V gives CDR1 SGHTA, CDR2 FQGNSA. Losses at the gene ends were 2 bases for V and 2 bases for J; bases not matched to a gene: 6. This CDR3 spans 15 amino acids. CDR3 bases: TGTGCCAGCAGCTTAATGGCGGGGGAAACCTACGAGCAGTACTTC. This translates into CASSLMAGETYEQYF.

The J gene is TRBJ2-1, the V gene TRBV5-1; 7 bases align to TRBD1. Germline V gene lookup returns CDR1 SGHRS and CDR2 YFSETQ. The CDR3 is made up of 18 amino acids. The ends lost 0 bases at V and 2 bases at J; junction bases unmatched: 11. This CDR3 reads CASSLAPQTGSTYNEQFF. The CDR3 bases are TGCGCCAGCAGCTTGGCGCCGCAGACAGGGAGTACCTACAATGAGCAGTTCTTC. Filled out from reference TRBV5-1 and TRBJ2-1, the complete variable domain reads KAGVTQTPRYLIKTRGQQVTLSCSPISGHRSVSWYQQTPGQGLQFLFEYFSETQRNKGNFPGRFSGRQFSNSRSEMNVSTLELGDSALYLCASSLAPQTGSTYNEQFFGPGTRLTVL.

This clonotype was seen only a few times. The chain is built from TRBV24-1 and TRBJ1-2, with D perhaps matching TRBD1 (6 bases). The CDR3 length is 12 residues. Trimming cost V 4 bases and J 6 bases, with 8 bases left between them. Germline-derived CDR1 and CDR2 are KGHDR and SFDVKD. Here the CDR3 reads CATSDTGHGYTF. Written as DNA, the CDR3 is TGTGCCACCAGTGACACAGGGCATGGCTACACCTTC.

This clonotype has at least ten counts. This chain connects TRBV7-6 to TRBJ2-7, with 9 bases lining up with TRBD2. The V gene end was trimmed by 1 base and the J gene end by 0 bases; junction bases not matched to a gene: 10. The length of the CDR3 is 18 residues. Per germline, CDR1 SGHVS and CDR2 FNYEAQ. CDR3 amino acids: CASSLDVSGGPSSYEQYF. For the CDR3, the DNA is TGTGCCAGCAGCTTAGATGTTAGCGGGGGTCCAAGCTCCTACGAGCAGTACTTC.

The chain carries TRBV7-9 and TRBJ1-1; tentative D call: TRBD1 (6 bases). CDR1 is SEHNR, CDR2 FQNEAQ, per germline (reference sequence). V shed 5 bases and J shed 2 bases, with 15 bases lying between them. CDR3 length: 15 amino acids. The CDR3 here is CASSEPTGGNTEAFF. CDR3 nucleotide sequence: TGTGCCAGCAGCGAGCCGACAGGCGGTAACACTGAAGCTTTCTTT.

The table lists this clonotype with many counts. The gene calls are TRBV28 and TRBJ2-3; 13 bases match TRBD2. Per germline, CDR1 MDHEN and CDR2 SYDVKM. Germline trimming cut 7 bases from V and 4 bases from J; bases unmatched to any gene: 11. There are 17 residues in the CDR3. CDR3 DNA sequence: TGTGCCAGCAAAATGACCGGGACTAGCGGGGATGCAGATACGCAGTATTTT. Its translation is CASKMTGTSGDADTQYF.

The chain uses TRBV19 and TRBJ2-7; TRBD2 aligns across 7 bases. Germline trimming cut 5 bases from V and 3 bases from J; bases unmatched to any gene: 4. CDR1 and CDR2 from the germline V gene are LNHDA and SQIVND (reference sequence). The CDR3 is 13 residues long. CDR3 in amino acids: CASSWDYYYEQYF. The CDR3 region has the DNA TGTGCCAGTAGTTGGGACTACTACTACGAGCAGTACTTC.

In its sample, this clonotype was seen a few times. This chain connects TRBV28 to TRBJ1-6; TRBD1 is a possible D gene (6 bases). The V gene's germline CDR1 is MDHEN and CDR2 SYDVKM. Trimming shortened V by 6 bases and J by 9 bases, and 18 bases separated the two germline ends. The CDR3 has 15 residues. The DNA of the CDR3 is TGTGCCAGCAGCCCCACCACAGGGAGAGGTTCACCCCTCCACTTT. This sequence encodes CASSPTTGRGSPLHF.

This sequence joins TRBV12-3 or TRBV12-4 and TRBJ2-3; unclear D gene. Trimming took 2 bases from V and 10 from J, leaving 10 bases between them. The CDR3 is 12 residues long. The CDR3 loop is CASSLTSRAQYF. The CDR3 DNA follows: TGTGCCAGCAGTTTAACCAGTCGGGCGCAGTATTTT.